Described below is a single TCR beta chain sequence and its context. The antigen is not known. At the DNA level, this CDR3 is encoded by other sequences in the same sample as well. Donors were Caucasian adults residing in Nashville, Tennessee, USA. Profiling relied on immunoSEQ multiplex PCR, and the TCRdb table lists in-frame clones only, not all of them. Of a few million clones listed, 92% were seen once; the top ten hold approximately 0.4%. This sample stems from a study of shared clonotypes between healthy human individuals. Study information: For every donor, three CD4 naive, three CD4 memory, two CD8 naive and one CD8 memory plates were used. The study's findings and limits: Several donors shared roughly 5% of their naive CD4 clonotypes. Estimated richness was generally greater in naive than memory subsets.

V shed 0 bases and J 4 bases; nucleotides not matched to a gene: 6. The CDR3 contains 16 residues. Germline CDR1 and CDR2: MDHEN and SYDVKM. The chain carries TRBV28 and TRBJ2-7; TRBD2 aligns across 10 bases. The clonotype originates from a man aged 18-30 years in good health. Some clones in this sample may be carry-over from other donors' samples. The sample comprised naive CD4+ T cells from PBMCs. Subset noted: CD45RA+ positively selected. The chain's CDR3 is CASSLWASGSSYEQYF. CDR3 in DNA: TGTGCCAGCAGTTTATGGGCTAGCGGGAGTAGTTACGAGCAGTACTTC.